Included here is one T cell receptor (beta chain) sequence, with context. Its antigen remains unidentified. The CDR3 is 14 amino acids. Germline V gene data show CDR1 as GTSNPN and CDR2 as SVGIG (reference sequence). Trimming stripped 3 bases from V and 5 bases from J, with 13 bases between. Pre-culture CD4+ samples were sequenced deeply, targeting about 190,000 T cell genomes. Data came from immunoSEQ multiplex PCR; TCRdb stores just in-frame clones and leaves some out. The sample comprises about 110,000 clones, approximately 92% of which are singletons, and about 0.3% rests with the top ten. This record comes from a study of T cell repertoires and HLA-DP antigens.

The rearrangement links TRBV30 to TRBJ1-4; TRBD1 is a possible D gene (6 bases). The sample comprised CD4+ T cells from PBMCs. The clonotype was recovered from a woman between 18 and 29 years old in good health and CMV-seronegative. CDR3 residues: CAWRQGLQNEKLFF. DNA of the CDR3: TGTGCCTGGAGACAGGGACTCCAGAATGAAAAACTGTTTTTT.